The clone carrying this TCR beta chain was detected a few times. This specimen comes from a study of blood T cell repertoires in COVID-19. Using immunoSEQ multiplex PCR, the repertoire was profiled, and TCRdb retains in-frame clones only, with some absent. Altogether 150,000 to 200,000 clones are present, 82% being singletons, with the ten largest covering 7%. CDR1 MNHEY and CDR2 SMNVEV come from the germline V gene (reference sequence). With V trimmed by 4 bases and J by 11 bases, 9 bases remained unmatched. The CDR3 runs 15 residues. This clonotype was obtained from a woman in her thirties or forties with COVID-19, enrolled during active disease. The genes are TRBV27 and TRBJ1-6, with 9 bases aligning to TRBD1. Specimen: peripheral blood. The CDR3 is CASSYAGTGSAPLHF. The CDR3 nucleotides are TGTGCCAGCAGTTACGCCGGGACAGGGTCTGCACCCCTCCACTTT.